This is a list of T cell receptor beta chains from one sample in a study of T cell responses to AZD1222 COVID-19 vaccine. Measured with immunoSEQ multiplex PCR; TCRdb has only the in-frame clones, and not every one. The table includes some 50,000 clones, 70% to 90% detected once. The sequences come from peripheral blood, collected 28 days after the second AZD1222 dose. The source of these receptors is an adult who received the AZD1222 COVID-19 vaccine. CDR3s leave out the opening cysteine and the closing phenylalanine or tryptophan. The size of a clone is reported for some rows only, either as once, few or many, or as a class for expanded clones.

>once|TRBV20-1|TRBJ2-5
SAAGRETQY
>-|TRBV29-1|TRBJ2-3
SVSGYGTASTDTQY
>-|TRBV15|TRBJ1-5
ATSNRGLVNQPQH
>-|TRBV2|TRBJ2-1
ASSDTGTYNEQF
>-|TRBV24-1|TRBJ1-2
ATSGTGVYGYT
>once|TRBV10-2|TRBJ2-7
ASSEKGISYEQY
>-|TRBV4-1|TRBJ2-7
ASSRAPGQASYEQY
>-|TRBV19|TRBJ2-7
ASSISGTGAYEQY
>-|TRBV6-4|TRBJ2-3
ASSELARMDTQY
>-|TRBV28|TRBJ2-7
ASTTAGEKSSYEQY
>-|TRBV24-1|TRBJ2-3
ATSDSNTDTQY
>-|TRBV5-4|TRBJ1-1
ASSRGTPNTEAF
>-|TRBV18|TRBJ2-7
ASSPVEVSYEQY
>-|TRBV6-2/TRBV6-3|TRBJ1-1
ASSPPAQRSGRF
>-|TRBV4-2|TRBJ2-3
ASSQESLSSDTQY
>-|TRBV5-1|TRBJ2-3
ASSLGLADPSTDTQY
>-|TRBV11-2|TRBJ2-7
ASSSEHFWDPGGEQY
>-|TRBV11-2|TRBJ2-7
ASSLDRRITYEQY
>-|TRBV19|TRBJ1-5
ASSIQPPDSNQPQH
>once|TRBV29-1|TRBJ1-2
SVQPGQGDYGYT
>-|TRBV7-9|TRBJ1-1
ASRSTRAMNTEAF
>-|TRBV6-2/TRBV6-3|TRBJ1-1
ASSYHGGGNTEAF
>-|TRBV6-5|TRBJ1-1
ASNRGEGRDTEAF
>-|TRBV3-1/TRBV3-2|TRBJ2-1
ASSQDLGGFNEQF
>-|TRBV6-5|TRBJ2-6
ASSTGHSGANVLT
>-|TRBV19|TRBJ2-7
ASSGDRGTYEQY
>-|TRBV3-1/TRBV3-2|TRBJ2-1
ASSQGRTISYNEQF
>-|TRBV7-3|TRBJ1-1
ASSLGRGNTEAF
>-|TRBV6-5|TRBJ1-1
ASSYERRTEAF
>-|TRBV7-9|TRBJ2-1
ASSLGGGVNNEQF
>-|TRBV9|TRBJ1-2
ASSAPTGYGYT
>few|TRBV10-1|TRBJ1-1
ASSEFPRAGAF
>-|TRBV16|TRBJ2-5
ASSQFKRGLKETQY
>-|TRBV5-1|TRBJ1-6
ASSRDREGSPLH
>-|TRBV7-2|TRBJ2-3
ASSSQLSDTQY
>-|TRBV7-8|TRBJ2-1
ASSLGQGLGEQF
>-|TRBV11-2|TRBJ2-1
ASSPPGGVGYNEQF
>once|TRBV19|TRBJ1-6
ASTLSLLYNSPLH
>-|TRBV2|TRBJ2-5
ASSPQETQY
>-|TRBV27|TRBJ2-4
ASRPNGAGRDIQY
>-|TRBV28|TRBJ2-2
ASSRGQNTGELF
>-|TRBV18|TRBJ1-3
ASSPDWTTRDTIY
>-|TRBV7-9|TRBJ2-5
ASSLRTHEVVYETQY
>-|TRBV14|TRBJ2-5
ASSQIGGEGGQTQY
>-|TRBV6-5|TRBJ2-7
ASGPPYEQY
>few|TRBV14|TRBJ2-7
ASSRSPGRSSYEQY
>-|TRBV6-6|TRBJ1-6
ASSSTGLSYNSPLH
>-|TRBV29-1|TRBJ2-5
SVEDTPGETQY